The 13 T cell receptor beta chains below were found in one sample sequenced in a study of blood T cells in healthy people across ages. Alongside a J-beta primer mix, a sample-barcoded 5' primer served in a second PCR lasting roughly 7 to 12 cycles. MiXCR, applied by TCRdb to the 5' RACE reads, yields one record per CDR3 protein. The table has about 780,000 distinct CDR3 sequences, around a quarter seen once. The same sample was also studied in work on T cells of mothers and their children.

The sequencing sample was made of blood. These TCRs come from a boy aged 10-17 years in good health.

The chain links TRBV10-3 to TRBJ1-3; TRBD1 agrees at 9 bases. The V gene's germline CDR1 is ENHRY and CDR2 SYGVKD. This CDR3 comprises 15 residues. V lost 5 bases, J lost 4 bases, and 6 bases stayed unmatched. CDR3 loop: CAISPRTGVGNTIYF. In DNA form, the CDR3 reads TGTGCCATCAGTCCTCGGACAGGGGTAGGAAACACCATATATTTT.

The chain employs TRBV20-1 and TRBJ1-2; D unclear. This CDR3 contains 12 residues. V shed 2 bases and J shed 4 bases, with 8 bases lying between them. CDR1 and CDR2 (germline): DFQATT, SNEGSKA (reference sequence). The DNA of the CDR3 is TGCAGTGCTAGAAAGCAGGCCTATGGCTACACCTTC. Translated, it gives CSARKQAYGYTF.

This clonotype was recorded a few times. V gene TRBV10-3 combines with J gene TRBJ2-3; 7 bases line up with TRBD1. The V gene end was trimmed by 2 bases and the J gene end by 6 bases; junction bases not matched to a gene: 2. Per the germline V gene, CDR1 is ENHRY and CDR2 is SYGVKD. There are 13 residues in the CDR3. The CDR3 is CAISERGQDTQYF. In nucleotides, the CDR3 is TGTGCCATCAGTGAGAGGGGGCAGGATACGCAGTATTTT.

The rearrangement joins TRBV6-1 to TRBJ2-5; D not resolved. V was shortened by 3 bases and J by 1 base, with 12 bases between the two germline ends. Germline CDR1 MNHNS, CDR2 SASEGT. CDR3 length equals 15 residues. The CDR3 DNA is TGTGCCAGCAGTGAGGCCCTAACCACCCAAGAGACCCAGTACTTC. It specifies CASSEALTTQETQYF.

This CDR3 is CAISAETNTEAFF. The CDR3 DNA follows: TGTGCCATCAGTGCGGAGACAAACACTGAAGCTTTCTTT. V and J are TRBV10-3 and TRBJ1-1; D is unclear. Trimming removed 4 bases at V and 2 bases at J, with 8 bases between. The CDR3 has 13 residues. The germline V gene encodes CDR1 ENHRY and CDR2 SYGVKD.

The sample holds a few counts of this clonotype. CDR3 region: CASSFRVQGSEQYF. CDR3 nucleotide sequence: TGCGCCAGCAGCTTCAGGGTACAGGGGAGCGAGCAGTACTTC. This chain links TRBV5-1 with TRBJ2-5; TRBD1 agrees at 7 bases. The J call is uncertain, as TRBJ2-7 better fits the DNA end. This CDR3 is built from 14 residues. The germline V gene has CDR1 SGHRS and CDR2 YFSETQ.

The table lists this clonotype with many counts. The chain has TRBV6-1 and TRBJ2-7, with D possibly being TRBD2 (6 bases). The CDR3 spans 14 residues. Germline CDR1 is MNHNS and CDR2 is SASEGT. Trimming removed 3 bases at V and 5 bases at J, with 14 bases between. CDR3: CASSEEGPPNEQYF. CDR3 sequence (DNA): TGTGCCAGCAGTGAGGAGGGACCGCCCAACGAGCAGTACTTC.

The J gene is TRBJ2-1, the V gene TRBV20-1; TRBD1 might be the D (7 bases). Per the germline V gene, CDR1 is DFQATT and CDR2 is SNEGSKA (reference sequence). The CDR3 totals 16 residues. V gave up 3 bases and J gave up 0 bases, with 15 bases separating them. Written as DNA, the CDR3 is TGCAGTGCTAGCAGCCGGCAGGGGGGCTCCTACAATGAGCAGTTCTTC. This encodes CSASSRQGGSYNEQFF.

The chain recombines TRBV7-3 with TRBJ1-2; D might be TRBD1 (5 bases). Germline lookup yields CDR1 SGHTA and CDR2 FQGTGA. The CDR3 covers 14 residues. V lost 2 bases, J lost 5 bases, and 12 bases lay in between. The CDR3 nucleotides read TGTGCCAGCAGCTTAGGGGACGGCCCATATGGCTACACCTTC. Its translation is CASSLGDGPYGYTF.

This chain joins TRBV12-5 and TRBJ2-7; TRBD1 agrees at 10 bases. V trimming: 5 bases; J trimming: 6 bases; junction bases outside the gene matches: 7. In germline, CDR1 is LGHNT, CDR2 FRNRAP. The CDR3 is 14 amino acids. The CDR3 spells CASGLRDRGREQYF. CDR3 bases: TGTGCTAGTGGTCTGCGGGACAGGGGCCGCGAGCAGTACTTC. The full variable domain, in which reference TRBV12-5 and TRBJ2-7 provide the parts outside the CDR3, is DARVTQTPRHKVTEMGQEVTMRCQPILGHNTVFWYRQTMMQGLELLAYFRNRAPLDDSGMPKDRFSAEMPDATLATLKIQPSEPRDSAVYFCASGLRDRGREQYFGPGTRLTVT.

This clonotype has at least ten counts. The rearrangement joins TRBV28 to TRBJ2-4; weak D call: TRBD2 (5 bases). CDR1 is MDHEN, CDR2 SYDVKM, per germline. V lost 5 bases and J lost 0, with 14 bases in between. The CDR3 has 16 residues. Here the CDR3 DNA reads TGTGCCAGCAGTGCAGTGGACTCGGGAGCCAAAAACATTCAGTACTTC. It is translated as CASSAVDSGAKNIQYF.

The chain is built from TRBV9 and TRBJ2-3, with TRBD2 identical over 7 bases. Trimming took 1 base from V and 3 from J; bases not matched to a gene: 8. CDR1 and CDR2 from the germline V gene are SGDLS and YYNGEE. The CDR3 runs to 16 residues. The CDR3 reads CASSVQVGGPTDTQYF. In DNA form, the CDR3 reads TGTGCCAGCAGCGTACAGGTGGGAGGGCCTACAGATACGCAGTATTTT.

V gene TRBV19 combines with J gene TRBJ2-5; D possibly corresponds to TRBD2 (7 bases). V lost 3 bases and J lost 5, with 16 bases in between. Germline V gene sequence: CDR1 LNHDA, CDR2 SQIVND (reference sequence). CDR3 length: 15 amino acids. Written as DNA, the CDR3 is TGTGCCAGTAGTATGGGGGGGGGCCCGCAGGAGACCCAGTACTTC. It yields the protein CASSMGGGPQETQYF.